Listed below are T cell receptor beta chains from one sample, sequenced in a study of cytomegalovirus exposure and HLA in healthy donors. Profiling relied on immunoSEQ multiplex PCR, and the TCRdb table lists in-frame clones only, not all of them. The sample lists roughly 200,000 clones, 86% occurring once. The sequencing input was PBMCs. The receptors were gathered from a man in his thirties or forties in good health and CMV-seropositive. Each CDR3 is given with its conserved first and last residue. The D gene is left open where the match is weak. Part of the rows lack a size; the others show once, few, many or a class for expanded clones.

>.|TRBJ2-7|TRBV28|TRBD1
CASSSLGTGGYEQYF
TGTGCCAGCAGTAGTTTGGGGACAGGGGGTTACGAGCAGTACTTC
>.|TRBJ1-2|TRBV7-9|TRBD1
CASSFTGGAHYGYTF
TGTGCCAGCAGCTTCACAGGGGGCGCCCACTATGGCTACACCTTC
>few|TRBJ1-5|TRBV25-1|TRBD1
CASSATGTGQPQHF
TGTGCCAGCAGTGCGACAGGGACTGGTCAGCCCCAGCATTTT
>.|TRBJ2-6|TRBV6-1|.
CASSEARTGANVLTF
TGTGCCAGCAGTGAAGCAAGGACTGGGGCCAACGTCCTGACTTTC
>once|TRBJ2-1|TRBV9|TRBD2
CASSVTSGVWGEQFF
TGTGCCAGCAGCGTTACTAGCGGGGTATGGGGTGAGCAGTTCTTC
>.|TRBJ2-5|TRBV4-1|.
CASSRGGVELQETQYF
TGCGCCAGCAGCCGAGGGGGGGTTGAACTACAAGAGACCCAGTACTTC
>once|TRBJ2-2|TRBV6-5|.
CASKDTGELFF
TGTGCCAGCAAGGACACCGGGGAGCTGTTTTTT
>many|TRBJ1-6|TRBV6-5|.
CASSPAGGRGSPLHF
TGTGCCAGCAGTCCAGCCGGGGGACGAGGGTCACCCCTCCACTTT
>.|TRBJ2-5|TRBV5-1|TRBD2
CASSPREGPQETQYF
TGCGCCAGCAGCCCGAGGGAGGGGCCTCAAGAGACCCAGTACTTC
>.|TRBJ1-6|TRBV6-6|.
CASSSAGTSNSPLHF
TGTGCCAGCAGTTCCGCCGGGACAAGCAATTCACCCCTCCACTTT
>.|TRBJ1-2|TRBV7-2|.
CASIGGGALGGYTF
TGTGCCAGTATCGGAGGGGGGGCTCTTGGTGGCTACACCTTC
>.|TRBJ2-3|TRBV5-1|TRBD2
CASSLVGLGAGDTQYF
TGCGCCAGCAGCTTGGTAGGACTAGGGGCAGGAGATACGCAGTATTTT
>.|TRBJ1-1|TRBV27|.
CASSFLLRGEAFF
TGTGCCAGCAGTTTTCTGTTACGTGGTGAAGCTTTCTTT
>.|TRBJ2-3|TRBV5-1|TRBD2
CASSSNVGGATDTQYF
TGCGCCAGCAGTTCGAACGTCGGGGGGGCCACAGATACGCAGTATTTT
>.|TRBJ2-5|TRBV5-1|TRBD1
CASSLDGTGGALETQYF
TGCGCCAGCAGCTTGGATGGGACAGGGGGCGCCTTGGAGACCCAGTACTTC
>.|TRBJ2-7|TRBV7-9|.
CASSLNDLYEQYF
TGTGCCAGCAGCTTAAATGATTTGTACGAGCAGTACTTC
>.|TRBJ2-2|TRBV6-1|.
CASSDGRFGELFF
TGTGCCAGCAGTGATGGGAGGTTCGGGGAGCTGTTTTTT
>.|TRBJ2-3|TRBV5-1|TRBD1
CASSLEGGEIDTQYF
TGCGCCAGCAGCTTGGAAGGGGGCGAGATAGATACGCAGTATTTT
>.|TRBJ1-5|TRBV6-6|.
CASEQPNQPQHF
TGTGCCAGCGAACAGCCCAATCAGCCCCAGCATTTT
>.|TRBJ1-1|TRBV29-1|TRBD1
CSVGSTGDTEAFF
TGCAGCGTTGGGTCGACAGGGGACACTGAAGCTTTCTTT
>.|TRBJ2-7|TRBV5-6|.
CASSLGGLLREQYF
TGTGCCAGCAGCTTGGGAGGTCTCCTACGCGAGCAGTACTTC
>.|TRBJ2-1|TRBV6-1|TRBD2
CASSGTGLAGVIYNEQFF
TGTGCCAGCAGTGGTACCGGACTAGCGGGAGTCATCTACAATGAGCAGTTCTTC
>.|TRBJ2-5|TRBV7-9|.
CASSLGGRETQYF
TGTGCCAGCAGCTTAGGGGGGCGTGAGACCCAGTACTTC
>few|TRBJ1-1|TRBV7-2|.
CASSLQGRGRDTEAFF
TGTGCCAGCAGCTTACAGGGACGAGGCAGGGACACTGAAGCTTTCTTT
>.|TRBJ1-1|TRBV5-6|TRBD1
CASRPTGGVEAFF
TGTGCCAGCAGGCCTACAGGGGGGGTTGAAGCTTTCTTT
>.|TRBJ2-7|TRBV5-6|.
CASSYLTGEQYF
TGTGCCAGCAGCTACCTGACGGGGGAGCAGTACTTC